This TCR beta chain is from a study of tumor-infiltrating lymphocytes in primary liver carcinoma. Germline DNA was extracted alongside blood RNA, which was obtained from unsorted whole blood. Starting material of 500 ng total RNA yielded TCR beta cDNA via a constant-region primer. Nested multiplex PCR, run for three rounds with slightly modified ARM-PCR, yielded TCR beta libraries. The first two PCR rounds used TRBV1-TRBV30 forward primers with a C-beta reverse primer, roughly 11 cycles each. TCRdb passed the multiplex PCR reads through MiXCR, listing each CDR3 protein once. The sample shows about 310,000 distinct CDR3 sequences, about 60% of them seen only once. Germline assignment: CDR1 DFQATT and CDR2 SNEGSKA (reference sequence). The CDR3 sequence is 13 residues long. Trimming removed 4 bases from V and 4 bases from J, with 11 bases in between.

The sequencing input was peripheral blood. The chain carries TRBV20-1 and TRBJ1-5, with a possible D match to TRBD1 (5 bases). The clonotype originates from a middle-aged man with primary liver carcinoma and hepatitis B virus infection. CDR3 residues: CSAMGLGNQPQHF. CDR3 nucleotide sequence: TGCAGTGCTATGGGACTGGGGAATCAGCCCCAGCATTTT.